This is a list of T cell receptor beta chains from one sample in a study of shared clonotypes between healthy human individuals. Sequenced by immunoSEQ multiplex PCR; TCRdb stores in-frame clones only, minus some. This table holds fewer than 1.8 million clones, approximately 98.5% found once. The sample consisted of naive CD4+ T cells sorted from blood. The source is a man younger than 45 in good health. CDR3s leave out the opening cysteine and the closing phenylalanine or tryptophan. Some rows mark clone size as missing; the rest say once, few, many or name a class of expanded clone.

clone size: -; J gene: TRBJ2-7; V gene: TRBV5-1; CDR3 protein: ASSLNFGEQY
clone size: -; J gene: TRBJ2-1; V gene: TRBV29-1; CDR3 protein: SVNPRLAGGRDEQF
clone size: -; J gene: TRBJ2-7; V gene: TRBV5-4; CDR3 protein: ASSANLDRVAYEQY
clone size: -; J gene: TRBJ2-1; V gene: TRBV9; CDR3 protein: ASSVSPGIDEQF
clone size: -; J gene: TRBJ2-3; V gene: TRBV5-4; CDR3 protein: ASSLEVASTDTQY
clone size: -; J gene: TRBJ1-5; V gene: TRBV19; CDR3 protein: ASSSQGNNQPQH
clone size: -; J gene: TRBJ2-5; V gene: TRBV19; CDR3 protein: ASSGTLTARETQY
clone size: -; J gene: TRBJ2-7; V gene: TRBV27; CDR3 protein: ASSRRREGRNEQY
clone size: -; J gene: TRBJ2-2; V gene: TRBV5-1; CDR3 protein: ASRSQPTQGDRELF
clone size: -; J gene: TRBJ2-3; V gene: TRBV15; CDR3 protein: ATSARAELVVGDTQY
clone size: -; J gene: TRBJ1-2; V gene: TRBV5-5; CDR3 protein: ASSLGNHDYGYT
clone size: -; J gene: TRBJ1-1; V gene: TRBV29-1; CDR3 protein: SVAGKITEAF
clone size: once; J gene: TRBJ1-2; V gene: TRBV7-2; CDR3 protein: ASSLIGDRDYGYT
clone size: -; J gene: TRBJ2-7; V gene: TRBV6-1; CDR3 protein: ASSEGAQGWGYEQY
clone size: -; J gene: TRBJ2-7; V gene: TRBV7-9; CDR3 protein: ASSSPTGATYEQY
clone size: -; J gene: TRBJ1-1; V gene: TRBV2; CDR3 protein: ASTEQGRDTEAF
clone size: -; J gene: TRBJ1-1; V gene: TRBV5-4; CDR3 protein: ASRAEGRTEAF
clone size: -; J gene: TRBJ2-7; V gene: TRBV27; CDR3 protein: ASSLSLQGSYEQY
clone size: -; J gene: TRBJ2-5; V gene: TRBV30; CDR3 protein: AWGPSQETQY
clone size: -; J gene: TRBJ2-7; V gene: TRBV5-5; CDR3 protein: ASSLVGTPITYEQY
clone size: -; J gene: TRBJ2-7; V gene: TRBV6-1; CDR3 protein: ASRVPYEQY
clone size: -; J gene: TRBJ1-2; V gene: TRBV2; CDR3 protein: ASIPAGAVYGYT
clone size: -; J gene: TRBJ1-6; V gene: TRBV18; CDR3 protein: ASSEESGNSPLH
clone size: -; J gene: TRBJ2-1; V gene: TRBV18; CDR3 protein: ASSPRRDSSYNEQF
clone size: -; J gene: TRBJ1-4; V gene: TRBV4-2; CDR3 protein: ASSQDFRTEKLF
clone size: -; J gene: TRBJ2-7; V gene: TRBV13; CDR3 protein: ASSLISSRLAGAVEQY
clone size: -; J gene: TRBJ2-3; V gene: TRBV7-8; CDR3 protein: ASSTLDRSTQY
clone size: -; J gene: TRBJ1-5; V gene: TRBV27; CDR3 protein: ATRARGNQPQH
clone size: -; J gene: TRBJ2-7; V gene: TRBV10-1; CDR3 protein: ASSQYGTLLRTSEQY
clone size: -; J gene: TRBJ2-5; V gene: TRBV5-1; CDR3 protein: ASSIYRGQETQY
clone size: once; J gene: TRBJ2-1; V gene: TRBV7-2; CDR3 protein: ASSSPWALSGEQF
clone size: once; J gene: TRBJ2-7; V gene: TRBV6-4; CDR3 protein: ASSLGVSAAYEQY
clone size: -; J gene: TRBJ2-7; V gene: TRBV6-1; CDR3 protein: ASSEWSISPVSFTYEQY
clone size: -; J gene: TRBJ1-1; V gene: TRBV6-5; CDR3 protein: ASSYRGTSNTEAF
clone size: -; J gene: TRBJ1-5; V gene: TRBV28; CDR3 protein: ASSLAGPQPQH
clone size: -; J gene: TRBJ2-7; V gene: TRBV18; CDR3 protein: ASSPGPGIPREQY
clone size: -; J gene: TRBJ2-7; V gene: TRBV7-2; CDR3 protein: ASSDRLVYEQY